One and the same sample provided the 9 T cell receptor beta chains below, sequenced in a study of radiation and T cells in renal cell carcinoma. TCRdb's table, derived via immunoSEQ multiplex PCR, lists solely in-frame clones and lacks some. Counted here are 150,000 or so clones, roughly nine tenths occurring once; the ten biggest clones make up about 11%. Time point defined: blood 4 weeks post-SBRT, at nephrectomy. As for treatment: 15 Gy SBRT to primary tumor, nephrectomy 4 weeks later. The sequenced sample was blood, obtained from a patient whose treatment included radiotherapy and nephrectomy. These receptors were taken from a woman aged 50 to 65 with renal cell carcinoma.

The V and J genes are TRBV6-5 and TRBJ1-2, with 8 bases aligning to TRBD1. This CDR3 region has 13 residues. Per germline, CDR1 MNHEY and CDR2 SVGAGI. The V gene end was trimmed by 10 bases and the J gene end by 8 bases; junction bases not matched to a gene: 12. The CDR3 DNA is TGTGCCACTAGTGACAGGGGCGTCGGGGGCTACACCTTC. This sequence encodes CATSDRGVGGYTF.

The CDR3 loop reads CASSYNRGQPQHF. The CDR3 region has the DNA TGTGCCAGCAGTTACAATCGGGGGCAGCCCCAGCATTTT. The chain recombines TRBV6-5 with TRBJ1-5; D may be TRBD1 (5 bases). The CDR3 loop spans 13 amino acids. Germline CDR1 reads MNHEY; CDR2 reads SVGAGI. V was shortened by 2 bases and J by 7 bases, with 9 bases between the two germline ends.

The genes are TRBV5-6 and TRBJ1-1; D is possibly TRBD1 (5 bases). The CDR3 covers 15 residues. V shed 2 bases and J shed 1 base, with 12 bases lying between them. Germline assignment: CDR1 SGHDT and CDR2 YYEEEE. Here the CDR3 reads CASSFQGLGNTEAFF. DNA of the CDR3: TGTGCCAGCAGCTTCCAGGGATTGGGGAACACTGAAGCTTTCTTT.

This chain joins TRBV9 and TRBJ2-7; D is undetermined. Trimming removed 0 bases from V and 3 bases from J, with 10 bases in between. Germline V gene sequence: CDR1 SGDLS, CDR2 YYNGEE. CDR3 length: 14 residues. CDR3 protein: CASSVGAQVYEQYF. The DNA of the CDR3 is TGTGCCAGCAGCGTAGGGGCGCAAGTCTACGAGCAGTACTTC.

Here the CDR3 reads CASSQDGTGVIYGYTF. Written as DNA, the CDR3 is TGTGCCAGCAGCCAGGACGGGACAGGGGTGATCTATGGCTACACCTTC. The chain employs TRBV4-2 and TRBJ1-2, with TRBD1 matching over 10 bases. The junction had 8 bases not matched to a gene; V was cut back by 3 bases and J by 4 bases. The CDR3 totals 16 residues. Germline assignment: CDR1 LGHNA and CDR2 YNFKEQ.

The chain has TRBV6-5 and TRBJ1-1, with D hard to call. Per germline, CDR1 MNHEY and CDR2 SVGAGI. Trimming stripped 2 bases from V and 3 bases from J, with 7 bases between. The CDR3 runs 13 residues. The CDR3 nucleotides read TGTGCCAGCAGTTACCTCCGGGACACTGAAGCTTTCTTT. This gives the protein CASSYLRDTEAFF.

The rearrangement uses TRBV9 and TRBJ2-3; D is possibly TRBD1 or TRBD2 (5 bases each). This CDR3 comprises 16 residues. The germline gives CDR1 SGDLS, CDR2 YYNGEE. The V gene lost 0 bases and the J gene lost 4 bases, with 15 bases spanning the gap. The CDR3 spells CASSVGRIGVSDTQYF. DNA of the CDR3: TGTGCCAGCAGCGTAGGGAGGATAGGGGTCTCAGATACGCAGTATTTT.

The CDR3 nucleotides read TGTGCCAGCAGTTGGGCAGGGTGGGAAGAGACCCAGTACTTC. Translation: CASSWAGWEETQYF. V usage is TRBV28 and J usage is TRBJ2-5, with a possible D match to TRBD1 (5 bases). The V gene lost 4 bases and the J gene lost 3 bases, with 12 bases spanning the gap. The length of the CDR3 is 14 residues. CDR1 and CDR2 from the germline V gene are MDHEN and SYDVKM.

This chain connects TRBV7-9 to TRBJ1-6; the D gene is possibly TRBD1 (5 bases). V dropped 0 bases and J dropped 0 bases, with 6 bases sitting between them. CDR3 size: 16 residues. Per the germline V gene, CDR1 is SEHNR and CDR2 is FQNEAQ (reference sequence). CDR3 sequence (DNA): TGTGCCAGCAGCTTAGCTAGGGGCTCCTATAATTCACCCCTCCACTTT. This translates into CASSLARGSYNSPLHF.